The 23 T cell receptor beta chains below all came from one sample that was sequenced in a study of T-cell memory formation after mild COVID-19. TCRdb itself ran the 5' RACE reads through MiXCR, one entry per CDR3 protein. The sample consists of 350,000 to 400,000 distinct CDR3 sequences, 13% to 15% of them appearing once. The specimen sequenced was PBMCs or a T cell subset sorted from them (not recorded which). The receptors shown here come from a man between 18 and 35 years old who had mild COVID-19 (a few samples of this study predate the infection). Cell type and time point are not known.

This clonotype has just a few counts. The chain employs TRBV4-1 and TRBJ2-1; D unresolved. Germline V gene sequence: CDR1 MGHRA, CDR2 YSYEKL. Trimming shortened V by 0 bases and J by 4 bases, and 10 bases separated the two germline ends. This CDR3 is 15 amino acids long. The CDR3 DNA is TGCGCCAGCAGCCAAGATCCGGGCAATTACAATGAGCAGTTCTTC. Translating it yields CASSQDPGNYNEQFF.

CDR3: CASSSEQYF. The CDR3 DNA reads as TGTGCCAGCAGTTCCGAGCAGTACTTC. The chain carries TRBV6-5 and TRBJ2-7; no firm D call. Germline V gene sequence: CDR1 MNHEY, CDR2 SVGAGI. The CDR3 is 9 residues long. Trimming shortened V by 4 bases and J by 6 bases, and 1 base separated the two germline ends.

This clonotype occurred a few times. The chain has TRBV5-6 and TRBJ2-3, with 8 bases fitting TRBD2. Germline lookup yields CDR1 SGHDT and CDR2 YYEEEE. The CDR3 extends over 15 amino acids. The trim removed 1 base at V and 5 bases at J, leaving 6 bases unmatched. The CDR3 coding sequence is TGTGCCAGCAGCTTGTGGCGGGGGGTATTAGATACGCAGTATTTT. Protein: CASSLWRGVLDTQYF.

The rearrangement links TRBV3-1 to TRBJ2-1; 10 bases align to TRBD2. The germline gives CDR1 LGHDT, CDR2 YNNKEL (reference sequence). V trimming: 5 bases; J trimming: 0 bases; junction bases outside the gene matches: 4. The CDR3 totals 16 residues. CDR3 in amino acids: CASSVSGGGSYNEQFF. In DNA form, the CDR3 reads TGTGCCAGCAGCGTAAGCGGGGGGGGCTCCTACAATGAGCAGTTCTTC.

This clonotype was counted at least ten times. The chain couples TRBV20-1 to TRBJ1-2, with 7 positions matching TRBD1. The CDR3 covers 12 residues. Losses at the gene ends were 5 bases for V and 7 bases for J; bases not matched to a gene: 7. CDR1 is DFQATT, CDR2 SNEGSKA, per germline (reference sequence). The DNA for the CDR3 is TGCAGTGCTTGGGACAGATCCGGTGGCTACACCTTC. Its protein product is CSAWDRSGGYTF.

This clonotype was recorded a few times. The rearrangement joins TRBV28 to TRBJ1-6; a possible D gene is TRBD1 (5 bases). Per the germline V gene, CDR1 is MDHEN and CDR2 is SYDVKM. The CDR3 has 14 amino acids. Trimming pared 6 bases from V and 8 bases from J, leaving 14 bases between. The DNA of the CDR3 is TGTGCCAGCAGGGATTGGGGGAAGGATTCACCCCTCCACTTT. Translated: CASRDWGKDSPLHF.

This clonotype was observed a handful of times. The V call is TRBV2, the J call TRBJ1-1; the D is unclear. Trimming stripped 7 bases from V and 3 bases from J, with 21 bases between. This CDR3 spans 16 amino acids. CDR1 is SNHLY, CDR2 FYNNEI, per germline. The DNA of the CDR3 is TGTGCCAGCAAGGACTCCCAGATCCAGAGGGACACTGAAGCTTTCTTT. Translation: CASKDSQIQRDTEAFF.

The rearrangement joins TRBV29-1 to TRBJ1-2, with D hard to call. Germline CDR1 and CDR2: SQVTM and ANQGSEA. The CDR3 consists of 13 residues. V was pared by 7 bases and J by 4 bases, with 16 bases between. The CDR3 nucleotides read TGCAGCGCCTGGACCTATTCGGGCTATGGCTACACCTTC. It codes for CSAWTYSGYGYTF.

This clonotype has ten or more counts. The CDR3 bases are TGTGCCAGCAATCTAGCGCACCAAGAGACCCAGTACTTC. Translated, it gives CASNLAHQETQYF. This chain connects TRBV11-2 to TRBJ2-5; D perhaps matches TRBD2 (6 bases). The ends were cut back, 7 bases at V and 0 bases at J, with 9 bases in the middle. The CDR3 has 13 amino acids. Germline V gene sequence: CDR1 SGHAT, CDR2 FQNNGV. Complete variable domain (other parts from reference TRBV11-2 and TRBJ2-5): EAGVAQSPRYKIIEKRQSVAFWCNPISGHATLYWYQQILGQGPKLLIQFQNNGVVDDSQLPKDRFSAERLKGVDSTLKIQPAKLEDSAVYLCASNLAHQETQYFGPGTRLLVL.

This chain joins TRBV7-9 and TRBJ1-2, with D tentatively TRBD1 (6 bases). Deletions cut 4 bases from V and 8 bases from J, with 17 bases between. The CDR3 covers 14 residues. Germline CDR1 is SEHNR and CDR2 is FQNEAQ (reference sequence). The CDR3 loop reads CASSWRGGAYGYTF. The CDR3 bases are TGTGCCAGCAGCTGGCGGGGGGGCGCTTACGGCTACACCTTC.

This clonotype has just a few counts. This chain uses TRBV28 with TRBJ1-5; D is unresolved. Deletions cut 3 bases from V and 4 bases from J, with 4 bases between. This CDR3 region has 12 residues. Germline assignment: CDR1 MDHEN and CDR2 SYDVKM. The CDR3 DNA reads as TGTGCCAGCAGTTTCTTTAATCAGCCCCAGCATTTT. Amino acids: CASSFFNQPQHF.

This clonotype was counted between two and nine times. This chain's CDR3 is CASSSTSIQGNQYF. Written as DNA, the CDR3 is TGTGCCAGCAGCAGCACGTCAATTCAAGGCAATCAGTACTTC. The chain links TRBV6-2 or TRBV6-3 to TRBJ2-4; D is uncertain. From germline, CDR1 is MNHEY and CDR2 SVGEGT. The V end was cut by 6 bases, the J end by 12 bases, with 21 bases between. CDR3 length equals 14 residues.

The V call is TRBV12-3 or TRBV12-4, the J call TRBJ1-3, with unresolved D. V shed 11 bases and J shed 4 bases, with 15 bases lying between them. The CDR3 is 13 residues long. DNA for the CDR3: TGTGCCGGCCAAACTCCGGGGGGAAACACCATATATTTT. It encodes CAGQTPGGNTIYF.

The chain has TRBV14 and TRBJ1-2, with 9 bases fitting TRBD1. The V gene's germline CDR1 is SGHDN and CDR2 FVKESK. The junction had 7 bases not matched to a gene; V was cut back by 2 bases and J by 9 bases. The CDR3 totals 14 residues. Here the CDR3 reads CASSQTGQGLSYTF. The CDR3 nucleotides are TGTGCCAGCAGCCAAACGGGACAGGGTTTGAGCTACACCTTC.

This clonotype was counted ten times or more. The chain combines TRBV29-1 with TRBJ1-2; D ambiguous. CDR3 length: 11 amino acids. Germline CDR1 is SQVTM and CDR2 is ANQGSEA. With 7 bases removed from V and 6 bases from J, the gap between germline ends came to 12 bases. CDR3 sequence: CSGGELNGYTF. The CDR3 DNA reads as TGCAGCGGTGGGGAGTTAAATGGCTACACCTTC.

The CDR3 nucleotides are TGCGCCAGCAGCTTGGATGGGATGTCCCCTTACGAGCAGTACTTC. Its protein product is CASSLDGMSPYEQYF. The chain has TRBV5-1 and TRBJ2-7; D is unresolved. This CDR3 spans 15 amino acids. The V and J ends lost 0 bases and 4 bases respectively, with 14 bases between them. Germline-derived CDR1 and CDR2 are SGHRS and YFSETQ.

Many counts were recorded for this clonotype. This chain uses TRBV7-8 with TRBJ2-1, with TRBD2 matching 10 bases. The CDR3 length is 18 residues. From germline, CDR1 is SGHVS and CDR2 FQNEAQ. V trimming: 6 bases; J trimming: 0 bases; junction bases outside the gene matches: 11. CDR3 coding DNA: TGTGCCAGCAGAAGAGCGGGGGGGCGGCCCTCCTCCTACAATGAGCAGTTCTTC. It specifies CASRRAGGRPSSYNEQFF. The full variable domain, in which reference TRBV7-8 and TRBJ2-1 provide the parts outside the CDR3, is GAGVSQSPRYKVAKRGQDVALRCDPISGHVSLFWYQQALGQGPEFLTYFQNEAQLDKSGLPSDRFFAERPEGSVSTLKIQRTQQEDSAVYLCASRRAGGRPSSYNEQFFGPGTRLTVL.

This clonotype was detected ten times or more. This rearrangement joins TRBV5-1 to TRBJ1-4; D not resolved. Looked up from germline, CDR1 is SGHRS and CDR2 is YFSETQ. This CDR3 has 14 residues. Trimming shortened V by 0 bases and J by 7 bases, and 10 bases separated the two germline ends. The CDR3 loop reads CASSLDIRSEKLFF. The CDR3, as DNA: TGCGCCAGCAGCTTGGACATTAGGAGTGAAAAACTGTTTTTT.

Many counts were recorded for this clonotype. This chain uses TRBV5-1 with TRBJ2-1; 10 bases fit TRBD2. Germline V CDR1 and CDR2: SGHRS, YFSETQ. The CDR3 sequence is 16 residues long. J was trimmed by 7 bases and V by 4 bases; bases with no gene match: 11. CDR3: CASSAGALAGANEQFF. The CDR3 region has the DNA TGCGCCAGCAGCGCAGGCGCCCTAGCGGGGGCGAATGAGCAGTTCTTC.

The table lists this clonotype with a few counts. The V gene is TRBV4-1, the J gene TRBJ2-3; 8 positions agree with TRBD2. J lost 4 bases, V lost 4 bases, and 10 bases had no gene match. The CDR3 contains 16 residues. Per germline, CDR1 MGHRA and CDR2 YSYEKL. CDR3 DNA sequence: TGCGCCAGCAGCCCCCGGGGGGGAGGAGAGTCAGATACGCAGTATTTT. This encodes CASSPRGGGESDTQYF.

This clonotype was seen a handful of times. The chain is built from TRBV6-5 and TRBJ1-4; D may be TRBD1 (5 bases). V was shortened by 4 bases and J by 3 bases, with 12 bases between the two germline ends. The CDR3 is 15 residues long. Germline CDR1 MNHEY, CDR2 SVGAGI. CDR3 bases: TGTGCCAGCAGTTCCAAAGGGGATCCTAATGAAAAACTGTTTTTT. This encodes CASSSKGDPNEKLFF.

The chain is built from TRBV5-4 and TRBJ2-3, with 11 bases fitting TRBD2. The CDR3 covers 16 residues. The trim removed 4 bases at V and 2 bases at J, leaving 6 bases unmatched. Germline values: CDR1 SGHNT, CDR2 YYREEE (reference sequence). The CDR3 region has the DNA TGTGCCAGCAGCCCGACTAGCGGGGCCCTCACAGATACGCAGTATTTT. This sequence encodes CASSPTSGALTDTQYF.

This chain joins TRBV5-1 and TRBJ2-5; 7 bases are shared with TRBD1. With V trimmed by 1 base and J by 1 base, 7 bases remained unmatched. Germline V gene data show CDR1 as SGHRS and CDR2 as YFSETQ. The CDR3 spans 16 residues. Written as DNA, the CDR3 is TGCGCCAGCAGCTTGATCGGGACAGAGTTCCAAGAGACCCAGTACTTC. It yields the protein CASSLIGTEFQETQYF.